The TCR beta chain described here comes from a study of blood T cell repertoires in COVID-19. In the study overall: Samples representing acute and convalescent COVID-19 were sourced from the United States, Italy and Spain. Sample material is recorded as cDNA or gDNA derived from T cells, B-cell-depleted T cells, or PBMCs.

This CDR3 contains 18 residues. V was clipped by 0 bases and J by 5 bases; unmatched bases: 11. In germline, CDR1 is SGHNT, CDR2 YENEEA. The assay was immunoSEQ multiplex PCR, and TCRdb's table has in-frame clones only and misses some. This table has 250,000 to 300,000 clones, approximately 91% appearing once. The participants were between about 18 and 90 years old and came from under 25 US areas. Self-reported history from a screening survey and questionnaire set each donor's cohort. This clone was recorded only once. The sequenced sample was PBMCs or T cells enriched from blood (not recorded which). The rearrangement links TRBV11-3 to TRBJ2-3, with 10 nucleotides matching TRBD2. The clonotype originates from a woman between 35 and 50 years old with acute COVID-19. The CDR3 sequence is CASSLDKTAGGPVDTQYF. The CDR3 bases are TGTGCCAGCAGCTTAGATAAAACAGCGGGAGGGCCGGTAGATACGCAGTATTTT.